The clone carrying this T cell receptor beta chain was detected only a few times. Its target is not known. The sample belongs to a study of cytomegalovirus exposure and HLA in healthy donors. V was cut by 4 bases and J by 3 bases, with 10 bases left in between. The CDR3 is made up of 14 amino acids. Germline CDR1 is SGHDN and CDR2 is FVKESK. This PCR relied on a set of 60 Vbeta primers and 13 Jbeta primers. Assay: immunoSEQ multiplex PCR; the TCRdb copy retains only in-frame clones and omits some. The sample lists 160,000 or so clones, 77% occurring once. Notes on the study in general: There were some public TCRs occurring in many donors, but most TCR sequences were rare.

The TCR was taken from a woman aged 25 to 39 in good health and CMV-seronegative. The sequenced material came from PBMCs. The chain joins TRBV14 to TRBJ2-1, with a weak D call TRBD1 (6 bases). The CDR3 sequence: CASSPRDNYNEQFF. The CDR3, as DNA: TGTGCCAGCAGCCCCCGGGACAACTACAATGAGCAGTTCTTC.